The present entry profiles one T cell receptor (beta chain) with its context. Its cognate antigen is unknown. The entry originates in a study of CXCR3-negative and CXCR3-positive naive CD8 T cells. Notes on the study in general: Relative to CXCR3-negative naive cells, CXCR3-positive naive cells had more hydrophobic TRB CDR3s.

Carrying UMI labels, the TRB cDNA libraries were prepared through 5' RACE. No DNA is given; TCRdb re-called the 5' RACE reads and lists each CDR3 protein once. The table for this sample gives roughly 50,000 distinct CDR3 sequences. CDR3 size: 15 residues. CDR1 SQVTM and CDR2 ANQGSEA come from the germline V gene. The V call is TRBV29-1, the J call TRBJ2-1; TCRdb designates TRBD1, a call that cannot be tested without DNA. The sequence was collected from a human donor in good health. Some clones in this sample may be carry-over from other donors' samples. Sequenced sample: naive CXCR3+ CD8+ T cells from blood. The subset is: CD45RO-CCR7+CD27+CD95- naive CD8+ T cells expressing CXCR3 (TNR3+). This CDR3 is CSVEDWGQSYNEQFF.